This record concerns one T cell receptor beta chain sequence. No antigen is known for it. The data originate from a study of T-cell memory formation after mild COVID-19. Study summary: TCR clusters mostly belonged to single donors.

Unmatched junction bases numbered 7, after V lost 6 bases and J lost 2 bases. Germline CDR1 SNHLY, CDR2 FYNNEI. This CDR3 region has 14 residues. Study observations and caveats: CD4/CD8 balance characterized clones contracting day 15 to 85, and CD4+ skew characterized later expanders.

Constant-segment-primed 5'RACE gave TCR alpha and TCR beta cDNA libraries with sample barcodes and UMIs. MiXCR was run by TCRdb on the 5' RACE reads, yielding one entry per CDR3 protein. This table holds more than 450,000 distinct CDR3 sequences, about 20% found once. This receptor was obtained from an adult woman who had mild COVID-19 (a few samples of this study predate the infection). Cell type and time point are not known. The material sequenced was PBMCs or a T cell subset sorted from them (not recorded which). The V and J genes are TRBV2 and TRBJ2-7, with 7 positions matching TRBD1. CDR3 DNA sequence: TGTGCCAGCAGGTCGACAGGGAAACCCTACGAGCAGTACTTC. It is translated as CASRSTGKPYEQYF.